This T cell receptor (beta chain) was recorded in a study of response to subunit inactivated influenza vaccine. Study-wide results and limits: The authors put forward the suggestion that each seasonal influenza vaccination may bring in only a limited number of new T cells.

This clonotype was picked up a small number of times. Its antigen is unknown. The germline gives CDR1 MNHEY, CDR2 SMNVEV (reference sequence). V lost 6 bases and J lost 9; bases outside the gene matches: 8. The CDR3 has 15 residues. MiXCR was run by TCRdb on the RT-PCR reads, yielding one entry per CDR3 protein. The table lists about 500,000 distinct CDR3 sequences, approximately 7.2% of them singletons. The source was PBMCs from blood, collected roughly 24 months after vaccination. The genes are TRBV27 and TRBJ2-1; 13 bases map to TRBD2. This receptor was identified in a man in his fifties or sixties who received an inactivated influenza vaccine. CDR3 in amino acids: CASRPLAGGPSEQFF. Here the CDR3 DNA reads TGTGCCAGCAGACCACTAGCGGGAGGGCCATCTGAGCAGTTCTTC.